This T cell receptor beta chain comes out of a study of T cells after yellow fever vaccination. The junction had 11 bases not matched to a gene; V was cut back by 7 bases and J by 5 bases. Germline CDR1 and CDR2: MNHNS and SASEGT. The CDR3 has 15 residues. Universal primer sites and UMIs were introduced during 5'RACE template-switching synthesis of TCR cDNA. TCRdb re-derived calls from the 5' RACE reads in MiXCR, one entry per CDR3 protein. The sample includes hundreds of thousands of distinct CDR3 sequences, around an eighth of them seen just once. Study-wide points: After the booster, roughly 96% of CD4 and roughly nine tenths of CD8 primary-response clones were re-detected.

A few counts support this clonotype. The target antigen is unknown. This sequence was found in a man aged 30 to 45 who received the YFV17D yellow fever vaccine. The V and J genes are TRBV6-1 and TRBJ2-5; TRBD1 matches at 9 bases. The material sequenced was PBMCs, taken on the day of the yellow fever booster vaccination. CDR3 sequence: CASKTGTGWSETQYF. In DNA, the CDR3 is TGTGCCAGCAAAACTGGGACAGGGTGGTCGGAGACCCAGTACTTC.